Below are 7 T cell receptor beta chains sequenced from a single sample in a study of shared clonotypes between healthy human individuals. The method was immunoSEQ multiplex PCR; TCRdb's version includes in-frame clones alone and lacks a portion of them. Among 2 million to 2.5 million clones listed, more than 85% were seen once. Sequencing used naive CD4+ T cells from PBMCs. Subset of the sample: CD45RA+ positively selected. The receptors were sampled from a man aged 18-30 years in good health. Some clones in this sample may be carry-over from other donors' samples.

The chain links TRBV28 to TRBJ1-2, with D tentatively TRBD1 (5 bases). The CDR3 length is 12 residues. V was pared by 8 bases and J by 6 bases, with 13 bases between. The germline V gene encodes CDR1 MDHEN and CDR2 SYDVKM. CDR3 in amino acids: CASRTQGNGYTF. The CDR3 nucleotides read TGTGCCAGCCGGACTCAGGGAAATGGCTACACCTTC.

V usage is TRBV29-1 and J usage is TRBJ1-2; 8 bases align to TRBD1. The CDR3 runs 12 residues. The trim removed 5 bases at V and 3 bases at J, leaving 2 bases unmatched. The germline gives CDR1 SQVTM, CDR2 ANQGSEA. CDR3 in DNA: TGCAGCGTTAAACAGGGGGACTATGGCTACACCTTC. Translated: CSVKQGDYGYTF.

J is TRBJ1-2 and V is TRBV6-1; D unclear. With 8 bases removed from V and 4 bases from J, the gap between germline ends came to 17 bases. The germline V gene encodes CDR1 MNHNS and CDR2 SASEGT. The length of the CDR3 is 14 residues. The CDR3 DNA reads TGTGCCAGCTCCATGGAGGGCATCATCTATGGCTACACCTTC. This encodes CASSMEGIIYGYTF.

V is TRBV7-8 and J is TRBJ2-5; 7 bases agree with TRBD2. Unmatched junction bases numbered 3, after V lost 0 bases and J lost 5 bases. Germline-derived CDR1 and CDR2 are SGHVS and FQNEAQ. CDR3 length: 14 amino acids. CDR3 protein: CASSLASGWETQYF. The CDR3 region has the DNA TGTGCCAGCAGCTTAGCTAGCGGGTGGGAGACCCAGTACTTC.

The chain is built from TRBV7-8 and TRBJ2-5; possibly TRBD2 for D (5 bases). CDR3 length: 16 residues. Germline CDR1 is SGHVS and CDR2 is FQNEAQ. Trimming took 1 base from V and 2 from J, leaving 14 bases between them. The DNA for the CDR3 is TGTGCCAGCAGCTTAGGGGGTCGGACTGTTCAAGAGACCCAGTACTTC. It specifies CASSLGGRTVQETQYF.

V usage is TRBV27 and J usage is TRBJ2-7, with unresolved D. This CDR3 comprises 15 residues. Between the trimmed V and J ends, which lost 2 bases and 0 bases, there was a span of 11 bases. Germline V gene data show CDR1 as MNHEY and CDR2 as SMNVEV (reference sequence). DNA for the CDR3: TGTGCCAGCAGTTTACGCCCAATCTCCTCCTACGAGCAGTACTTC. Translation gives CASSLRPISSYEQYF.

The rearrangement joins TRBV6-6 to TRBJ2-7, with 7 bases matching TRBD1. V lost 3 bases to trimming and J lost 7 bases; unmatched junction nucleotides: 3. This CDR3 region has 12 residues. CDR1 MNHNY and CDR2 SVGAGI come from the germline V gene (reference sequence). The chain's CDR3 is CASSYGRGEQYF. In DNA form, the CDR3 reads TGTGCCAGCAGTTATGGCAGGGGGGAGCAGTACTTC.